The present T cell receptor (beta chain) was sequenced within a study of blood T cell repertoires in COVID-19. In the original processing: Estimation of nucleated cell counts was performed using reference gene primer amplification. Assay: immunoSEQ multiplex PCR; the TCRdb copy retains only in-frame clones and omits some. Clone size and V and J calls were adopted from that table, with D and trimming inferred from the DNA. The sample yields fewer than 300,000 clones, over 75% seen once. Assignments of participants to cohorts depended upon their own reported clinical history. The TCR originated in a man between 18 and 29 years old who had recovered from COVID-19. The sequencing input was PBMCs or T cells enriched from blood (not recorded which).

The CDR3 region has the DNA TGTGCCAGCAAGTCGACGGGTAACACCGGGGAGCTGTTTTTT. This sequence encodes CASKSTGNTGELFF. The chain joins TRBV27 to TRBJ2-2; D is ambiguous. Per the germline V gene, CDR1 is MNHEY and CDR2 is SMNVEV (reference sequence). The CDR3 contains 14 residues. V was trimmed by 7 bases and J by 2 bases, leaving 11 bases between them.